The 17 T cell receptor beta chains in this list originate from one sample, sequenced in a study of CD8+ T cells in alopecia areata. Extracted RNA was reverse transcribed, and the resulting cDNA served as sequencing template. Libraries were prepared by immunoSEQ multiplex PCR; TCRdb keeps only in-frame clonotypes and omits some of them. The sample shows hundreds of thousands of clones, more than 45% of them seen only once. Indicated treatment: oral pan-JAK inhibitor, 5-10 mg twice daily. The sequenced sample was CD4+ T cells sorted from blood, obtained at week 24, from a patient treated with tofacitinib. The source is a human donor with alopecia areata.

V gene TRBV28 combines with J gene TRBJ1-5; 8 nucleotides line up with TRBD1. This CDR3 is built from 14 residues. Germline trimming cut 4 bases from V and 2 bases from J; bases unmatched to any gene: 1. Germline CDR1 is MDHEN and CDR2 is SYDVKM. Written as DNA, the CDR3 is TGTGCCAGCAGTTACAGGGGGGGCAATCAGCCCCAGCATTTT. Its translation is CASSYRGGNQPQHF. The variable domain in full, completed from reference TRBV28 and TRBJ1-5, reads DVKVTQSSRYLVKRTGEKVFLECVQDMDHENMFWYRQDPGLGLRLIYFSYDVKMKEKGDIPEGYSVSREKKERFSLILESASTNQTSMYLCASSYRGGNQPQHFGDGTRLSIL.

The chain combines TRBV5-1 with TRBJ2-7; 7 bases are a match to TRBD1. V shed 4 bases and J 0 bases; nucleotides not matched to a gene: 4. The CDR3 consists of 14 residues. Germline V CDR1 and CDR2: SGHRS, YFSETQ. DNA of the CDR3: TGCGCCAGCAGCACGGGACAGCCCTCCTACGAGCAGTACTTC. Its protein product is CASSTGQPSYEQYF.

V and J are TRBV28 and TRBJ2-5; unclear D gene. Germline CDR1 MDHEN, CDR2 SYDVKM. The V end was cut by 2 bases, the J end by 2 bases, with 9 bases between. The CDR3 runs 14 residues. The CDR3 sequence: CASSLGLRQETQYF. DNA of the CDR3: TGTGCCAGCAGTTTAGGTCTCAGACAAGAGACCCAGTACTTC. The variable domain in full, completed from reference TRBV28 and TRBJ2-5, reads DVKVTQSSRYLVKRTGEKVFLECVQDMDHENMFWYRQDPGLGLRLIYFSYDVKMKEKGDIPEGYSVSREKKERFSLILESASTNQTSMYLCASSLGLRQETQYFGPGTRLLVL.

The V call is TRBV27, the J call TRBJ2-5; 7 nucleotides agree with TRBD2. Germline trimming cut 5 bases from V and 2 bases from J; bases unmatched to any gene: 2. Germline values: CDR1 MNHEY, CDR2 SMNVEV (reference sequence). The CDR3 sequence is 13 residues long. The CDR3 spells CASSLAEQETQYF. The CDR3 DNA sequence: TGTGCCAGCAGTCTAGCGGAACAAGAGACCCAGTACTTC.

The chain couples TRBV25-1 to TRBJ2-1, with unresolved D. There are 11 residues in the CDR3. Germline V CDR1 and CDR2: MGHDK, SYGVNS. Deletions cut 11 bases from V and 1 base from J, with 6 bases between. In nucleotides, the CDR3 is TGTGCCCAACGATCCTACAATGAGCAGTTCTTC. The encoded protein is CAQRSYNEQFF.

The CDR3 reads CASSQDHRVQETQYF. CDR3 nucleotide sequence: TGCGCCAGCAGCCAAGATCATCGCGTACAAGAGACCCAGTACTTC. V is TRBV4-3 and J is TRBJ2-5; D unclear. CDR1 is LGHNA, CDR2 YSLEER, per germline. V lost 0 bases and J 2 bases, leaving 10 bases between the germline ends. This CDR3 contains 15 residues.

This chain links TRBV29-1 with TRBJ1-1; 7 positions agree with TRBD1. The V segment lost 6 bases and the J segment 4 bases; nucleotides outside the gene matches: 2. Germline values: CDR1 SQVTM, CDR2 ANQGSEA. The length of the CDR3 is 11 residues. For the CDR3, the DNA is TGCAGCGTAGGGACAGCCACTGAAGCTTTCTTT. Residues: CSVGTATEAFF.

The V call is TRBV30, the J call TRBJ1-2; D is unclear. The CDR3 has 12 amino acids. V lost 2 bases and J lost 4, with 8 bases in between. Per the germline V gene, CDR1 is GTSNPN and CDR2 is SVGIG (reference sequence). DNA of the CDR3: TGTGCCTGGAGTCAGAGCTTCTATGGCTACACCTTC. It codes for CAWSQSFYGYTF.

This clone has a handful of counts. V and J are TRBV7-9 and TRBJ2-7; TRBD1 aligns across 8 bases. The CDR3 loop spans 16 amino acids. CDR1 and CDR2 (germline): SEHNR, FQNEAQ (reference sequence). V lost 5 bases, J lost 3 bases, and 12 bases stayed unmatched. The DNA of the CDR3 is TGTGCCAGCAGCCCAGTCGGGACAGGCAGCCTCTACGAGCAGTACTTC. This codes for CASSPVGTGSLYEQYF.

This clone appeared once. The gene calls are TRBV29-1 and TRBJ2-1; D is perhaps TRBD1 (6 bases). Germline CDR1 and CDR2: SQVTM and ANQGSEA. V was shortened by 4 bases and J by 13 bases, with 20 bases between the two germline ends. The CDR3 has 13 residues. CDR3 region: CSVGGQWPMFQFF. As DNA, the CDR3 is TGCAGCGTTGGTGGACAGTGGCCAATGTTCCAGTTCTTC.

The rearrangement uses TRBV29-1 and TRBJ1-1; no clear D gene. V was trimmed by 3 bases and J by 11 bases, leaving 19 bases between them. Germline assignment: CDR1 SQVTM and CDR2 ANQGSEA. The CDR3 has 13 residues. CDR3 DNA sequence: TGCAGCGTTGATTACGGCGTGGGAGGATTGGCTTTCTTT. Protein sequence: CSVDYGVGGLAFF.

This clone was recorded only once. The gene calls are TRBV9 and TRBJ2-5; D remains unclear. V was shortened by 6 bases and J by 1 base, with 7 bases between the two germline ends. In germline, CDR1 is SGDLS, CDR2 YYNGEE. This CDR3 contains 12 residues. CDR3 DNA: TGTGCCAGCATGAAGGGCCAAGAGACCCAGTACTTC. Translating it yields CASMKGQETQYF.

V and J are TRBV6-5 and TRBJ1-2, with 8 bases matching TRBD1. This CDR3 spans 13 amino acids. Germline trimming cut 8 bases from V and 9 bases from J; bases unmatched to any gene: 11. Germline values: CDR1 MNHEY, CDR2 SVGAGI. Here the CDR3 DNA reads TGTGCCAGCGCGCCCGGACAGGGATGGAGCTACACCTTC. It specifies CASAPGQGWSYTF.

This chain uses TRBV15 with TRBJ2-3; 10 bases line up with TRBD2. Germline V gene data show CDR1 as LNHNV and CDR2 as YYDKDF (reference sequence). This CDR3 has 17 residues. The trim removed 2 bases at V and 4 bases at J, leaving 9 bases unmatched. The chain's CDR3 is CATSRRSSGGAADTQYF. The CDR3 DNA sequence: TGTGCCACCAGCAGAAGATCTAGCGGGGGCGCCGCAGATACGCAGTATTTT.

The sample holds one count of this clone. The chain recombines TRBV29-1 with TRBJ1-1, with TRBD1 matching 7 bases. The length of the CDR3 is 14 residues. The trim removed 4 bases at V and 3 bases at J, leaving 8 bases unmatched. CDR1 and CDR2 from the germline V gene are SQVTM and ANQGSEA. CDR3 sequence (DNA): TGCAGCGTTGTAGTGAGGGGGCGTTACACTGAAGCTTTCTTT. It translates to CSVVVRGRYTEAFF. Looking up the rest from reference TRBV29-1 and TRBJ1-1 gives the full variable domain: SAVISQKPSRDICQRGTSLTIQCQVDSQVTMMFWYRQQPGQSLTLIATANQGSEATYESGFVIDKFPISRPNLTFSTLTVSNMSPEDSSIYLCSVVVRGRYTEAFFGQGTRLTVV.

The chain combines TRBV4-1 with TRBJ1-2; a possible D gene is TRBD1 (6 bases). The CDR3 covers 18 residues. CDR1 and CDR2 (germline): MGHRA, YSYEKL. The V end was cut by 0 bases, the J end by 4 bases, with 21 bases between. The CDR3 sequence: CASSQEEGGLLPFYGYTF. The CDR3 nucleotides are TGCGCCAGCAGCCAAGAAGAAGGGGGACTGCTACCTTTCTATGGCTACACCTTC.

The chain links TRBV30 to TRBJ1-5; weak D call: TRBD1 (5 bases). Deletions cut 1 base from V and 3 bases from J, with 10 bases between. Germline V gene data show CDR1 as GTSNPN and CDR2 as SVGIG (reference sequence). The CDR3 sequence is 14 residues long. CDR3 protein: CAWSATGLNQPQHF. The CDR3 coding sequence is TGTGCCTGGAGTGCAACGGGACTCAATCAGCCCCAGCATTTT.